This T cell receptor (beta chain) was sequenced in a study of human T cells and chemical hapten exposure. Background on the study: TCR yields per sample varied mostly from small pooled library volume differences. Study findings and constraints: Expanded TCRs showed more large CDR3 clusters than pre-sensitization or healthy control sets. TCRs at high frequency, those above 1 in 1000, did not change with DPC sensitization.

CDR1 and CDR2 (germline): MNHEY, SMNVEV (reference sequence). This CDR3 region has 15 residues. Trimming cost V 3 bases and J 6 bases, with 14 bases left between them. This clonotype appeared many times. Its antigen is unidentified. Unique molecular identifiers were affixed to discrete cDNA molecules within the library. TCRdb reprocessed the RACE reads with MiXCR, giving one entry per CDR3 protein. The data hold under 75,000 distinct CDR3 sequences, with approximately 10% observed a single time. Time point meaning: patch test 3, about 24 weeks after DPC sensitization. The treatment here: therapeutic diphenylcyclopropenone sensitization with weekly scalp DPC.

The origin of this receptor is a woman between 50 and 59 years old with alopecia areata. Some clones in this sample may be carry-over from other donors' samples. V usage is TRBV27 and J usage is TRBJ1-4; maybe TRBD1 (5 bases). The sequencing here drew on whole blood, taken in connection with sensitization to the hapten diphenylcyclopropenone (DPC). CDR3 bases: TGTGCCAGCAGTTTGGGGGTGCCAGAATATGAAAAACTGTTTTTT. It is translated as CASSLGVPEYEKLFF.